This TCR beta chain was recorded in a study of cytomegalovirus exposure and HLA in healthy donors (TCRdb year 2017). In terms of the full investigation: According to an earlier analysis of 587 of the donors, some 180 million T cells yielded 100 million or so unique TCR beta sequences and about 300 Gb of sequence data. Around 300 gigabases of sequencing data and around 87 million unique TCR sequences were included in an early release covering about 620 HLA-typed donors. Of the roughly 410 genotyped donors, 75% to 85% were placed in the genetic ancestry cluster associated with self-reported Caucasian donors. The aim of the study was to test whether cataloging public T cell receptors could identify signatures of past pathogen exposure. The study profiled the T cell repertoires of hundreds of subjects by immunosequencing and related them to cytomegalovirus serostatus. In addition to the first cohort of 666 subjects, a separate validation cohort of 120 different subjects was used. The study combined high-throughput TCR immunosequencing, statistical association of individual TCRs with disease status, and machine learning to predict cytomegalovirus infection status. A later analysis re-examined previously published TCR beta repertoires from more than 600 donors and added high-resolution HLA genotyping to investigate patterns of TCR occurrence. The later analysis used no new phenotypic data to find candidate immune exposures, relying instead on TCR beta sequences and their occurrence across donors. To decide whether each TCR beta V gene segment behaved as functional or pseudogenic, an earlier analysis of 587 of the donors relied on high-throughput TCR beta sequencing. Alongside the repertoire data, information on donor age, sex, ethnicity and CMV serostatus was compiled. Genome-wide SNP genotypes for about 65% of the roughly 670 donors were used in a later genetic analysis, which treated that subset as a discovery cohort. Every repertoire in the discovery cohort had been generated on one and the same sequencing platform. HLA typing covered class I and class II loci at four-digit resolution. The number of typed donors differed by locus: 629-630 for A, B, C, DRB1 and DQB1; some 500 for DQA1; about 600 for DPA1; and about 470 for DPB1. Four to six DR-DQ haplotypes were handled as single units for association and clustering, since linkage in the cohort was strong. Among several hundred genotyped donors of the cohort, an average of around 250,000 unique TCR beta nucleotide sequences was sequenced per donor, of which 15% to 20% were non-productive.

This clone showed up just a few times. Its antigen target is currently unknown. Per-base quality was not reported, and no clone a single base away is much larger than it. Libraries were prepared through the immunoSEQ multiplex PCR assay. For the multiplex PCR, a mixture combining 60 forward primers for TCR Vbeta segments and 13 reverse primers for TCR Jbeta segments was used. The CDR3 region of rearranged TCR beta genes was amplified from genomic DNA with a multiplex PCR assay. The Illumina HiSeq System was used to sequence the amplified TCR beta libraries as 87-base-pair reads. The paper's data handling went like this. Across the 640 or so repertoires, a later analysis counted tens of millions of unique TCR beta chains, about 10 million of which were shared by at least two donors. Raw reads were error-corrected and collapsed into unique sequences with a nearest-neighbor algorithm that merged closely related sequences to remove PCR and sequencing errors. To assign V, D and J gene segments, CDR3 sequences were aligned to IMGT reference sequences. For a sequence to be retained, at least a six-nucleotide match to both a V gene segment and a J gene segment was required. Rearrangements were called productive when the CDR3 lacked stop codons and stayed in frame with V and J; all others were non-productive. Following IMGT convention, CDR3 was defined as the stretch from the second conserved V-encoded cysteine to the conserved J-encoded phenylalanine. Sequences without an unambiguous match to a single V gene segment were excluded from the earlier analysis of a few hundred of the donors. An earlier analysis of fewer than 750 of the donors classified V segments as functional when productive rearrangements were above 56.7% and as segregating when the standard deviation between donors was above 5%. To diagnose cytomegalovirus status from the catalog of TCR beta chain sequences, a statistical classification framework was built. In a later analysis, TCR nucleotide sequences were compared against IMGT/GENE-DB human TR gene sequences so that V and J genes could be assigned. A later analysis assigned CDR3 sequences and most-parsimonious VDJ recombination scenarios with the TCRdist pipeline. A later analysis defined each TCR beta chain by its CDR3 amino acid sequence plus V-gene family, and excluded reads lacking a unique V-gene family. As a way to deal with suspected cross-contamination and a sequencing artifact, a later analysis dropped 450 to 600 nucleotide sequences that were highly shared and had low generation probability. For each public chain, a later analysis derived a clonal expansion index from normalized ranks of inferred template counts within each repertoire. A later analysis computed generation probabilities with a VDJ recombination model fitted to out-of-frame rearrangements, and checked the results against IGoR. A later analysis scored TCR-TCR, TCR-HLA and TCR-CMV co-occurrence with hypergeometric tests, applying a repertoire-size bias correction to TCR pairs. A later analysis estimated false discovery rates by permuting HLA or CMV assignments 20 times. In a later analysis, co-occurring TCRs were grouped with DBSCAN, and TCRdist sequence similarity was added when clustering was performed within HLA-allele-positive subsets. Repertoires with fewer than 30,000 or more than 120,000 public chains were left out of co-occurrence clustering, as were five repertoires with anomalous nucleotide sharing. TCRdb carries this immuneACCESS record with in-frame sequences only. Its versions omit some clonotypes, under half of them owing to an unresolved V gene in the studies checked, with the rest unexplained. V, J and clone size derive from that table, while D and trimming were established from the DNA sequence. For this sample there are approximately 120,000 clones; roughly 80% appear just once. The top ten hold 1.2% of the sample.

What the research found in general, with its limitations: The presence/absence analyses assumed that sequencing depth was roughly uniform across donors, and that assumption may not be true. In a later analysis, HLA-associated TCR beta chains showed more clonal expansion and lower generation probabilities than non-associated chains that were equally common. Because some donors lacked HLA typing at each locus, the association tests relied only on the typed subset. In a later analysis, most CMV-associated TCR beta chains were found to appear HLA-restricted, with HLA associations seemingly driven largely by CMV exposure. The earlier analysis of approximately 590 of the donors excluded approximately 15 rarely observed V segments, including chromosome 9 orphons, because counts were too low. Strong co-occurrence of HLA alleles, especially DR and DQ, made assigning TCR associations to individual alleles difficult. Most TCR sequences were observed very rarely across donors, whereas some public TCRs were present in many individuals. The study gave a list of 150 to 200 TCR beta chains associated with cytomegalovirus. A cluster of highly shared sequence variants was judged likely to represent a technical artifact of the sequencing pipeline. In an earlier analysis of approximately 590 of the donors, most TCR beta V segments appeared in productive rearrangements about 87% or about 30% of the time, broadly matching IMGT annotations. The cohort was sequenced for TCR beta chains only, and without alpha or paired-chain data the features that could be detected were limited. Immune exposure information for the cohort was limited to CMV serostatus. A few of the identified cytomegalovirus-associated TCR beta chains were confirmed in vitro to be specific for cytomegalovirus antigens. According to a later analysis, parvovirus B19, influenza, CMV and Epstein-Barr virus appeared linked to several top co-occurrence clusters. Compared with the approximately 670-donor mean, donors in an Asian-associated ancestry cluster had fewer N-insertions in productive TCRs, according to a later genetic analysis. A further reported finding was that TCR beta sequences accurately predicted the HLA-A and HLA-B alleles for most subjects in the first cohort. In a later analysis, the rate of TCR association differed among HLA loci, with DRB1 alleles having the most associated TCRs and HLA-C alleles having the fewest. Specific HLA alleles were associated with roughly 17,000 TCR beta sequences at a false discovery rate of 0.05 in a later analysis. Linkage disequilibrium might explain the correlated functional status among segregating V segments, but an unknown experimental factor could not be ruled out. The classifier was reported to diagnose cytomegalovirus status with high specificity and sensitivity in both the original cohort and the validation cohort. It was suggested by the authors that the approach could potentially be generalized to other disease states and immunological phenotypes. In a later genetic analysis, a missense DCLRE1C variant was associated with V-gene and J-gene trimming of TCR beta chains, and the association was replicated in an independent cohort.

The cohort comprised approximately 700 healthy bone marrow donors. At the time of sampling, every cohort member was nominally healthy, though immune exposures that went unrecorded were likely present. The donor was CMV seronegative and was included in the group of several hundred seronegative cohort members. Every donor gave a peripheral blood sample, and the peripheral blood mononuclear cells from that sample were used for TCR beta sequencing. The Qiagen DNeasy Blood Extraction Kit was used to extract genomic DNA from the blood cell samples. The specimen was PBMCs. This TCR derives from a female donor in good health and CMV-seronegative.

The DNA sequence reads TGTGCCAGCGGGCTAGCGGGGGGGCCAAGGCCTCGGGATACGCAGTATTTT. Its protein reads: CASGLAGGPRPRDTQYF. The chain uses TRBV7-8 and TRBJ2-3; TRBD2 aligns with 12 central bases. The CDR3, cysteine through phenylalanine, is 17 amino acids long. Solely the CDR3 DNA is kept, with 51 bases framed from the first base. The germline V and J ends show losses of 8 bases and 6 bases respectively, and no gene match explains 15 bases of the junction. The CDR1 and CDR2 encoded by the germline V gene are SGHVS and FQNEAQ. With all but the CDR3 taken from the reference TRBV7-8 and TRBJ2-3 genes, the full variable domain is: GAGVSQSPRYKVAKRGQDVALRCDPISGHVSLFWYQQALGQGPEFLTYFQNEAQLDKSGLPSDRFFAERPEGSVSTLKIQRTQQEDSAVYLCASGLAGGPRPRDTQYFGPGTRLTVL.